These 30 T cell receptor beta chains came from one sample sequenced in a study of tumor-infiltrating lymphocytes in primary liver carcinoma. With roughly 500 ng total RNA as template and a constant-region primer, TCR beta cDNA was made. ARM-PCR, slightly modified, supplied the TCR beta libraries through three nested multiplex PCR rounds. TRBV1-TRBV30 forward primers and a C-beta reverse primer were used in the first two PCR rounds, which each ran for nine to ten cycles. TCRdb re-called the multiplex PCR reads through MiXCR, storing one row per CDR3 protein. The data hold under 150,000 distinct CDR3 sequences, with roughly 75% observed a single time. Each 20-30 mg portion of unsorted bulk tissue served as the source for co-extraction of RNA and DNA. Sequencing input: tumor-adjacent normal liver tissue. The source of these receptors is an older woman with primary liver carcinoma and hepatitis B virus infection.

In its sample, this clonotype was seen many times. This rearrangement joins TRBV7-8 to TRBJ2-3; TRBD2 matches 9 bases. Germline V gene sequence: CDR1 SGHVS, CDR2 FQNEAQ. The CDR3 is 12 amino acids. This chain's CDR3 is CAVAGGTDTQYF. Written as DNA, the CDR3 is TGTGCGGTCGCGGGAGGGACGGATACGCAGTATTTT. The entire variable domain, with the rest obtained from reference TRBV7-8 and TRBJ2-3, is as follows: GAGVSQSPRYKVAKRGQDVALRCDPISGHVSLFWYQQALGQGPEFLTYFQNEAQLDKSGLPSDRFFAERPEGSVSTLKIQRTQQEDSAVYLCAVAGGTDTQYFGPGTRLTVL.

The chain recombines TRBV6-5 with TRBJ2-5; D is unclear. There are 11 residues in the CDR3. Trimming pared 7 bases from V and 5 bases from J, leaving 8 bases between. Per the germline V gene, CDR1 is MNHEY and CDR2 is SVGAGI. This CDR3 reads CASNTMETQYF. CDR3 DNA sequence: TGTGCCAGCAATACCATGGAGACCCAGTACTTC.

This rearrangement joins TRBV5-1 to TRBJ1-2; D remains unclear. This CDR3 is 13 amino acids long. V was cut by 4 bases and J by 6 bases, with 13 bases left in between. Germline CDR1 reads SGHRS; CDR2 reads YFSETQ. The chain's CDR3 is CASSPTEAHGYTF. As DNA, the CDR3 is TGCGCCAGCAGCCCCACAGAGGCGCATGGCTACACCTTC. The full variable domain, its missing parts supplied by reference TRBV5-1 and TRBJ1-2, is KAGVTQTPRYLIKTRGQQVTLSCSPISGHRSVSWYQQTPGQGLQFLFEYFSETQRNKGNFPGRFSGRQFSNSRSEMNVSTLELGDSALYLCASSPTEAHGYTFGSGTRLTVV.

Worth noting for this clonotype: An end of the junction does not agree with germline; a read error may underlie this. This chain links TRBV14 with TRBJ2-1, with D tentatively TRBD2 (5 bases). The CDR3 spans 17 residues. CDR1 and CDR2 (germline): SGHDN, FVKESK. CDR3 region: CASSQDPRDGAYNEQFF. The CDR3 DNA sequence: TGTGCCAGCAGCCAAGATCCGAGGGATGGCGCCTACAATGAACAGTTCTTC.

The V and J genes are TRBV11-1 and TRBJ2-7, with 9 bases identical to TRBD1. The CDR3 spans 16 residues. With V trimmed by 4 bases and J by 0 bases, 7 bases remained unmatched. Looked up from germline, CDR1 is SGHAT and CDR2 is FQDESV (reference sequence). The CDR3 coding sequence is TGTGCCAGCAGCTCCTCGGGACAGGGCAGCTCCTACGAGCAGTACTTC. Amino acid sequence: CASSSSGQGSSYEQYF.

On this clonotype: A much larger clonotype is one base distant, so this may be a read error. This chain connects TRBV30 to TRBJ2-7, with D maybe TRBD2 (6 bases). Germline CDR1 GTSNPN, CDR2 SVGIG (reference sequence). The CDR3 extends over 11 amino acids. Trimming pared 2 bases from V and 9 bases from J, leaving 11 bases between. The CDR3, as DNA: TGTGCCTGGAGTACCGGGAGTTTGCAGTACTTC. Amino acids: CAWSTGSLQYF. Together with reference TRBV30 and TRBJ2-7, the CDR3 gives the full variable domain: SQTIHQWPATLVQPVGSPLSLECTVEGTSNPNLYWYRQAAGRGLQLLFYSVGIGQISSEVPQNLSASRPQDRQFILSSKKLLLSDSGFYLCAWSTGSLQYFGPGTRLTVT.

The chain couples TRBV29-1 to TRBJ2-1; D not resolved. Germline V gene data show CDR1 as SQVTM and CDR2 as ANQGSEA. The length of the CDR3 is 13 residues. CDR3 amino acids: CSAQAGRSNEQFF. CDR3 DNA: TGCAGTGCGCAGGCCGGACGCAGCAATGAGCAGTTCTTC.

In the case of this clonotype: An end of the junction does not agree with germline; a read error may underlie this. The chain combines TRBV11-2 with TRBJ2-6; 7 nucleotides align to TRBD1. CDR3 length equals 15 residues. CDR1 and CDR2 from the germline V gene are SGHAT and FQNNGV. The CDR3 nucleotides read TGTGTGAGCAGCTTAGGGGGCGCAGGGGTCAACGTCCTGACTTTC. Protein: CVSSLGGAGVNVLTF.

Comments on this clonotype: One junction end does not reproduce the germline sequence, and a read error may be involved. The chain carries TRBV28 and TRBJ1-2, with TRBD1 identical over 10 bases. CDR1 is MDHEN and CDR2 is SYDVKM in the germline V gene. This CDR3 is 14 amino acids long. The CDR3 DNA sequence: TGCGCCAGCAGTGAGGGACAGGGGCATTATGGCTACACCTTC. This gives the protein CASSEGQGHYGYTF.

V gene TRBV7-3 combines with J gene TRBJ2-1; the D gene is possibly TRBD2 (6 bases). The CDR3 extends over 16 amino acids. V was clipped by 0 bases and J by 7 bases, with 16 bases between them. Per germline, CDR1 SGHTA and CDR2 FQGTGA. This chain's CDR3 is CASSLTGGLSRNEQFF. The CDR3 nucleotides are TGTGCCAGCAGCTTAACGGGAGGACTGTCGAGGAATGAGCAGTTCTTC.

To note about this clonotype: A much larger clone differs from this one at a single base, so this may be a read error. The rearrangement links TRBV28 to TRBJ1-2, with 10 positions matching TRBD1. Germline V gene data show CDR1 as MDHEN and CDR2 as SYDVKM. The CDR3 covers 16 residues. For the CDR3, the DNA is TGTCCCAGCAGTTCCACTCCCGGGACAGGGGTTGGTGGCTACACCTTC. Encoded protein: CPSSSTPGTGVGGYTF.

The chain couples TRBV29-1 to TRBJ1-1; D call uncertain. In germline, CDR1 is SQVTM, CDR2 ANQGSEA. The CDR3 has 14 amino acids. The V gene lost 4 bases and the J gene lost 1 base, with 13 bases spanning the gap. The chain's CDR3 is CSVVGIAPNTEAFF. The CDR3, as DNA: TGCAGCGTTGTGGGCATAGCCCCGAACACTGAAGCTTTCTTT.

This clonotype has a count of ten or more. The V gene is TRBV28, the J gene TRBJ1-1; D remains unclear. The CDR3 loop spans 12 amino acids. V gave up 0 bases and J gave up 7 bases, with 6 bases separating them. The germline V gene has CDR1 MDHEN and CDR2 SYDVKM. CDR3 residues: CASSLWAGEAFF. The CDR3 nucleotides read TGTGCCAGCAGTTTATGGGCGGGTGAAGCTTTCTTT.

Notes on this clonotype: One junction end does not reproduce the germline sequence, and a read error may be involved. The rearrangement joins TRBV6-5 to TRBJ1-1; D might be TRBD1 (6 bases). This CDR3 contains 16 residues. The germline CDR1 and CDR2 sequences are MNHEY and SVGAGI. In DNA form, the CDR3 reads TGTGTCAGCACTACAAGACCGGGACATCCGAACACAGAAGCTTTCTTT. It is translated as CVSTTRPGHPNTEAFF.

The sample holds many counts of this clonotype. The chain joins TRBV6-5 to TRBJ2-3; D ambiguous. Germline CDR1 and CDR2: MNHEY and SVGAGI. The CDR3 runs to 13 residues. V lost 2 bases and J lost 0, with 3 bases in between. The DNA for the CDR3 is TGTGCCAGCAGTTACGATAGCACAGATACGCAGTATTTT. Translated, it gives CASSYDSTDTQYF.

The CDR3 DNA is TGTGCCAGCAGTTTCGGGCGGGATGGGATATACGAGCAGTTCTTC. This sequence encodes CASSFGRDGIYEQFF. The chain couples TRBV28 to TRBJ2-1; D may be TRBD2 (6 bases). V shed 3 bases and J shed 10 bases, with 19 bases lying between them. Germline assignment: CDR1 MDHEN and CDR2 SYDVKM. The CDR3 sequence is 15 residues long.

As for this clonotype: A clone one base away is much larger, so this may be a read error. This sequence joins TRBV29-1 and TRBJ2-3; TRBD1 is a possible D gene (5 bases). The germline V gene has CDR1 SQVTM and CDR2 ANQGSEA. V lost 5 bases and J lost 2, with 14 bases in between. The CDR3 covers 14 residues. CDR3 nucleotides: TGCAGCGTTTGTGACAGAGCATCCACAGATACGCAGTATTTT. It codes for CSVCDRASTDTQYF.

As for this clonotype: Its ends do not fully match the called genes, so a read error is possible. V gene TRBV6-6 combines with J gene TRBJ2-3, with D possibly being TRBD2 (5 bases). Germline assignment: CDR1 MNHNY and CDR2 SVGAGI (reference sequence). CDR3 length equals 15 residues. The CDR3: CASRHKVGAADTHYF. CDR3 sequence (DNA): TGTGCCAGCAGACACAAAGTGGGAGCGGCAGATACGCACTATTTT.

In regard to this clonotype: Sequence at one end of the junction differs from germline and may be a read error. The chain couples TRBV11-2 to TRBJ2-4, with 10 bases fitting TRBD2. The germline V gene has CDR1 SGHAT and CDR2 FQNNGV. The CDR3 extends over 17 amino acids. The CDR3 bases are TGTGCCAGCAGCCCAGGTAGGCTACTAAGCGGGAGGGACATTAAGTGCTTC. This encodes CASSPGRLLSGRDIKCF.

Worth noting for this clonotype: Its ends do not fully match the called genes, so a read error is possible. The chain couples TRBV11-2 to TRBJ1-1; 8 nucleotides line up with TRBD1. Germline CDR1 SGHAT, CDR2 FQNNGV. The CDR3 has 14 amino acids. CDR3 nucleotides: TGTGCCAGCAGCTTGACCAGGGGGCGAGTTGAAGCCTTCTTT. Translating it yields CASSLTRGRVEAFF.

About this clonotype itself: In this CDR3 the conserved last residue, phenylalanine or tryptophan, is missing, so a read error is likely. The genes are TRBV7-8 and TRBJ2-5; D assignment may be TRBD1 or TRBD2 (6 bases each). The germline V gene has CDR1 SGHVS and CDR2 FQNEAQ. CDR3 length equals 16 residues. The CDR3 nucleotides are TGTGCTAGCAGCCACCTCGTATTAACAGGGAGGGAGACCCAGTACGTC. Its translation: CASSHLVLTGRETQYV.

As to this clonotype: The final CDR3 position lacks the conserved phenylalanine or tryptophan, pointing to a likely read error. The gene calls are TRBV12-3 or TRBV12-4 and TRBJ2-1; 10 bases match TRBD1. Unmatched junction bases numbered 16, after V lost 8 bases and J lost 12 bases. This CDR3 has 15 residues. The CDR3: CASSLRGTGAVGQFY. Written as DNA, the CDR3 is TGTGCCAGCTCCCTTAGGGGGACAGGGGCTGTTGGGCAGTTCTAC.

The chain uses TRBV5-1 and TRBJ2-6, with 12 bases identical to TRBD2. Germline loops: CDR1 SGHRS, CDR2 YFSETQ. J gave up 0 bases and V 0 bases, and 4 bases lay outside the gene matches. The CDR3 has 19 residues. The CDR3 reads CASSLGTSGKYSGANVLTF. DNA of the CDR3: TGCGCCAGCAGCTTGGGGACTAGCGGGAAGTACTCTGGGGCCAACGTCCTGACTTTC.

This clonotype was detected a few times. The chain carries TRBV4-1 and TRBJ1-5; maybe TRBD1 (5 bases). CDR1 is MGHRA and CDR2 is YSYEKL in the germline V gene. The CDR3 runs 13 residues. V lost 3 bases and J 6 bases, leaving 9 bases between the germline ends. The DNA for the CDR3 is TGCGCCAGCAGCCAGGGGAGGGGTCAGCCCCAGCATTTT. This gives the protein CASSQGRGQPQHF.

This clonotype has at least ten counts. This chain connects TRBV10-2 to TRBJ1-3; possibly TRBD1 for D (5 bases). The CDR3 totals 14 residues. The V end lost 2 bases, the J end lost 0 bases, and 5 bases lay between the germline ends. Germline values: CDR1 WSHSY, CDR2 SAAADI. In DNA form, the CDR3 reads TGCGCCAGCAGTGAGGACAGCTCTGGAAACACCATATATTTT. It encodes CASSEDSSGNTIYF.

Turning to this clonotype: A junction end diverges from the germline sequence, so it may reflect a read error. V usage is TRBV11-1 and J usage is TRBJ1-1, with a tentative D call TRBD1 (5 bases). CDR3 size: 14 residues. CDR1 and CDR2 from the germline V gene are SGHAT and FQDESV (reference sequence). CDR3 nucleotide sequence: TGTGCCAGCCGCTTAGAGAGGACATGGTATGAAGCTTTCTTT. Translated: CASRLERTWYEAFF.

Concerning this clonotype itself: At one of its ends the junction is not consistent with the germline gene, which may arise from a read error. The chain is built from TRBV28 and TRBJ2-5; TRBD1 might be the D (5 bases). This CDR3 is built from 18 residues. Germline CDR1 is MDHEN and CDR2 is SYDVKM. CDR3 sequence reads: CASSLARPVGAIQVTQYF. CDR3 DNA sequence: TGTGCCAGCAGTTTAGCCCGCCCTGTAGGGGCGATCCAAGTGACCCAGTACTTC.

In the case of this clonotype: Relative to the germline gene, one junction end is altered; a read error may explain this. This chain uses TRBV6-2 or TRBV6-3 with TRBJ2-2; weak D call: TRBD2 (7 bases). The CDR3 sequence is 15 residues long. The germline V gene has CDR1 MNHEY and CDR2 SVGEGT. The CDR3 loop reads CASSPNIQDTGGLSF. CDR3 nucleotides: TGTGCCAGCAGCCCTAACATCCAAGACACCGGGGGGCTGTCTTTT.

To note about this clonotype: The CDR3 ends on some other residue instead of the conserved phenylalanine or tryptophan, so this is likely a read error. The CDR3: CASSPREGTGELFL. In nucleotides, the CDR3 is TGTGCCAGCAGCCCCCGCGAAGGCACCGGGGAGCTGTTTCTT. The rearrangement joins TRBV4-2 to TRBJ2-2; D call uncertain. Germline V gives CDR1 LGHNA, CDR2 YNFKEQ. Trimming took off 4 bases at V and 4 bases at J, with 10 bases between the two ends. The CDR3 sequence is 14 residues long.

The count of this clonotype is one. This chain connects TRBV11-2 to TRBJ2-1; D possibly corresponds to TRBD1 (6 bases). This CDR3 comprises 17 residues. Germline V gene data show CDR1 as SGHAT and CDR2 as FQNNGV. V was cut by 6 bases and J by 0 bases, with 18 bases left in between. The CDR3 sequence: CASRPQIGGSSYNEQFF. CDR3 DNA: TGTGCCAGCAGACCCCAAATAGGGGGAAGCTCCTACAATGAGCAGTTCTTC.